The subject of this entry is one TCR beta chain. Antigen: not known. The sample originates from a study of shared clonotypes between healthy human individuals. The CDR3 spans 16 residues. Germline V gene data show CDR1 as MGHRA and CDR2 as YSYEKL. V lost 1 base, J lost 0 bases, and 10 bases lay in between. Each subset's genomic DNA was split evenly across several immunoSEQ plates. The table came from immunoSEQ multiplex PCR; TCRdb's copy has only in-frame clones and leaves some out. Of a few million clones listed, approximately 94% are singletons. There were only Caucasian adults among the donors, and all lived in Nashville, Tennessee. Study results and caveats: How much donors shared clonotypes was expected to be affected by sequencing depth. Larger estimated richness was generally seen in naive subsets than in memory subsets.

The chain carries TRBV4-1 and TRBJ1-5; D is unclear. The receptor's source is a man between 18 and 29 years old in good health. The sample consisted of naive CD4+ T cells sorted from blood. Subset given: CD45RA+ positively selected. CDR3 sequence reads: CASSQGQTFSNQPQHF. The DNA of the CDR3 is TGCGCCAGCAGCCAAGGGCAGACCTTTAGCAATCAGCCCCAGCATTTT.